This TCR beta chain originates from a study of CD8 T cells in ankylosing spondylitis. The CDR3 runs 15 residues. The junction had 6 bases not matched to a gene; V was cut back by 4 bases and J by 5 bases. Germline-derived CDR1 and CDR2 are SGHTA and FQGNSA. Study-level findings and limits: Blood of patients with ankylosing spondylitis appeared to be characterized by a TCR beta motif of fewer than 10 highly homologous variants.

TCRdb itself ran the 5' RACE reads through MiXCR, one entry per CDR3 protein. Among fewer than 400,000 distinct CDR3 sequences, 20% to 25% were seen once, and the ten largest hold less than 20%. A remark on this clonotype: Its antigen is undetermined.

J is TRBJ2-2 and V is TRBV7-2; 8 positions agree with TRBD2. Sequencing was done on a sample of blood, either unsorted or a sorted T cell fraction (not recorded which). The clonotype was recovered from a male donor with ankylosing spondylitis. CDR3 protein: CASSSAGGGTGELFF. CDR3 bases: TGTGCCAGCAGCTCCGCGGGAGGTGGTACCGGGGAGCTGTTTTTT.